Listed below are T cell receptor beta chains from one sample, sequenced in a study of CD8+ T cells in alopecia areata. Sequencing used immunoSEQ multiplex PCR; TCRdb keeps in-frame clones, though not all of them. The table shows almost 250,000 clones, with under 80% occurring only once. The sequencing here drew on CD4+ T cells sorted from blood, taken at week 0. These receptors were taken from a human donor with alopecia areata. Both conserved end residues are part of each CDR3. The D gene is left open where the match is weak. For some rows the clone size is stated as once, few or many, or as a class when expanded; others skip it.

J gene,V gene,clone size,D gene,CDR3 DNA,CDR3 protein
TRBJ2-7,TRBV27,few,-,TGTGCCAGCAGTACCTCTGGACAGCGACCCTACGAGCAGTACTTC,CASSTSGQRPYEQYF
TRBJ1-6,TRBV4-3,few,TRBD1,TGCGCCAGCAGCTTTCGGACAGGGGGTTCACCCCTCCACTTT,CASSFRTGGSPLHF
TRBJ1-6,TRBV6-5,-,TRBD1,TGTGCCAGCAGTTGGAAGGGACAGGGCGGCTCACCCCTCCACTTT,CASSWKGQGGSPLHF
TRBJ2-3,TRBV5-1,-,-,TGCGCCAGCAGCTTATTGCGGCCCACAGATACGCAGTATTTT,CASSLLRPTDTQYF
TRBJ2-7,TRBV4-2,-,-,TGTGCCAGCAGCCAGGCAGGTCGGGGAGAGCAGTACTTC,CASSQAGRGEQYF
TRBJ2-4,TRBV25-1,few,TRBD1,TGTGCCAGCAGTGACCGGGACAGGGCTGACATTCAGTACTTC,CASSDRDRADIQYF
TRBJ2-7,TRBV9,-,-,TGTGCCAGCAGCGTAGACAGCCCCTACGAGCAGTACTTC,CASSVDSPYEQYF
TRBJ2-1,TRBV7-2,-,-,TGTGCCAGTGGACGCCGGAGCTCCTACAATGAGCAGTTCTTC,CASGRRSSYNEQFF
TRBJ1-4,TRBV30,few,TRBD1,TGTGCCTGGAGTTCCGCCGGGACCGCCCAGGGGGAACTGTTTTTT,CAWSSAGTAQGELFF
TRBJ2-1,TRBV19,-,TRBD2,TGTGCCAGTAGTCCCTCCGGGACTAGCCTCTCCTACAATGAGCAGTTCTTC,CASSPSGTSLSYNEQFF